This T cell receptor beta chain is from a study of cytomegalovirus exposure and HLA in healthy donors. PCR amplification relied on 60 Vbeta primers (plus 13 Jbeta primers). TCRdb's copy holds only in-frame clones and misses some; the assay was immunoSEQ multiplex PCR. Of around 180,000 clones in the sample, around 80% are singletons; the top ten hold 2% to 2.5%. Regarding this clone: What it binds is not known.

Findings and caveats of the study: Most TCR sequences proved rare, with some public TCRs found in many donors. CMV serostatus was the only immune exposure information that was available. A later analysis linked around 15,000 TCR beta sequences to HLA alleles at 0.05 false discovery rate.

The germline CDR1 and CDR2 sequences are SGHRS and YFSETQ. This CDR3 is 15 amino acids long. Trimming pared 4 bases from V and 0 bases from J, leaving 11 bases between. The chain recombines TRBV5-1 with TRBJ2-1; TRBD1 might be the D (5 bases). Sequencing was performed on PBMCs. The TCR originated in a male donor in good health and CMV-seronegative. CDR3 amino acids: CASSVDSSSYNEQFF. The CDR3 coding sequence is TGCGCCAGCAGCGTAGACAGCAGCTCCTACAATGAGCAGTTCTTC.